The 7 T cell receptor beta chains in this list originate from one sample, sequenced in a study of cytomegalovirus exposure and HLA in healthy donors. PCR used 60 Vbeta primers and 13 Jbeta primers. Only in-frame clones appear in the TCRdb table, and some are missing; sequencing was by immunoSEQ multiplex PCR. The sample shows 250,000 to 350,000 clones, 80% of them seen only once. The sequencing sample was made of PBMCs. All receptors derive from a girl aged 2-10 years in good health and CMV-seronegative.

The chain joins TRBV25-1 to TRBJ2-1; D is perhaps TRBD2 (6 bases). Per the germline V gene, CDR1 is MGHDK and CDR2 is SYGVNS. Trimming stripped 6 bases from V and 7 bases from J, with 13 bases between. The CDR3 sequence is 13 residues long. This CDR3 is CASSRTGGNEQFF. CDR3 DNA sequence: TGTGCCAGCAGCCGAACAGGAGGGAATGAGCAGTTCTTC.

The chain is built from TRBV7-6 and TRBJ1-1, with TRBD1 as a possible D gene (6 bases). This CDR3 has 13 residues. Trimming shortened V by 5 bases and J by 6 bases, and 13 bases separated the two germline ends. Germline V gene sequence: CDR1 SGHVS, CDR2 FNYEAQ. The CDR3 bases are TGTGCCAGCAGCGGCGGCGGACAGTCTGAAGCTTTCTTT. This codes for CASSGGGQSEAFF.

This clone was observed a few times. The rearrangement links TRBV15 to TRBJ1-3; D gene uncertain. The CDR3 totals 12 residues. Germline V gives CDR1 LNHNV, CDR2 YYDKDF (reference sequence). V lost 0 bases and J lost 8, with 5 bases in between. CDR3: CATSRDGHTIYF. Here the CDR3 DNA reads TGTGCCACCAGCAGAGATGGGCACACCATATATTTT.

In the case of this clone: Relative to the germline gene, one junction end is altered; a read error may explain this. CDR3 bases: TGTGCCAGCAGCTTAGGACCCGAGGTGACTTTT. It encodes CASSLGPEVTF. This chain joins TRBV13 and TRBJ1-4, with no clear D. This CDR3 is 11 amino acids long. Per the germline V gene, CDR1 is PRHDT and CDR2 is FYEKMQ (reference sequence).

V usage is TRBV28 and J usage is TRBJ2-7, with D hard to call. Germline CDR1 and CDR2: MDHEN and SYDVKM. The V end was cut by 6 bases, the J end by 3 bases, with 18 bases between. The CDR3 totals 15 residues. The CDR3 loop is CASSHADSGLYEQYF. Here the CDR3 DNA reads TGTGCCAGCAGCCACGCCGACTCTGGCCTCTACGAGCAGTACTTC. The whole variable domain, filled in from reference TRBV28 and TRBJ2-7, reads DVKVTQSSRYLVKRTGEKVFLECVQDMDHENMFWYRQDPGLGLRLIYFSYDVKMKEKGDIPEGYSVSREKKERFSLILESASTNQTSMYLCASSHADSGLYEQYFGPGTRLTVT.

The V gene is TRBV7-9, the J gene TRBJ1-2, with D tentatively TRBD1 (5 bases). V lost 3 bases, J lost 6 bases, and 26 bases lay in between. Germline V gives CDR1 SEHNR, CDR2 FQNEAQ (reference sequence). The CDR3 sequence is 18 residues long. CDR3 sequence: CASSFISRIPWGGDGYTF. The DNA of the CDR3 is TGTGCCAGCAGCTTCATCTCTCGGATTCCTTGGGGGGGGGATGGCTACACCTTC.

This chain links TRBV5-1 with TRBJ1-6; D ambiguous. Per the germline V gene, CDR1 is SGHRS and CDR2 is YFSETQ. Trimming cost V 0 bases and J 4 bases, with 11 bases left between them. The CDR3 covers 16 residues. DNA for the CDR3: TGCGCCAGCAGCTTGGAGGCGGGTTTTTATAATTCACCCCTCCACTTT. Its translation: CASSLEAGFYNSPLHF.